The 23 T cell receptor beta chains given below trace back to one sample, sequenced in a study of T cell repertoires in cytomegalovirus infection (dated by TCRdb to between 2018 and 2020). Sequenced on an Illumina HiSeq 1500. TCRdb applied fastp at Q25 and MiXCR to the public reads, then kept only in-frame beta chains. Each CDR3 protein gets just one entry, which takes the most common genes and DNA from the rows behind it. The sample contains about 700,000 distinct CDR3 sequences, around 32% of them found a single time. In total, the top ten clones hold 18% of the sample. The treatment or condition label, read with the paper, signifies: in vitro stimulation with specific CMV peptide epitopes to enrich CMV-specific T cells. The antigens of these receptors remain unknown. The sample consisted of cultured PBMCs, taken from culture after CMV antigen stimulation. Source of these receptors: a human donor in good health (CMV status not recorded). Some clones in this sample may be carry-over from other donors' samples.

This clonotype was found a few times. The J gene is TRBJ1-2, the V gene TRBV7-2; D remains ambiguous. The V and J ends lost 5 bases and 7 bases respectively, with 11 bases between them. The CDR3 extends over 12 amino acids. Germline CDR1 SGHTA, CDR2 FQGNSA. The CDR3 DNA sequence: TGTGCCAGCAGCGAAAACAGAGTTGGCTACACCTTC. Protein product: CASSENRVGYTF.

There are a few counts of this clonotype. The chain couples TRBV7-9 to TRBJ1-4, with D uncertain. The CDR3 covers 13 residues. Trimming pared 3 bases from V and 4 bases from J, leaving 6 bases between. Germline CDR1 is SEHNR and CDR2 is FQNEAQ (reference sequence). CDR3: CASSFGSNEKLFF. CDR3 nucleotides: TGTGCCAGCAGCTTTGGAAGTAATGAAAAACTGTTTTTT.

This clonotype has a handful of counts. V usage is TRBV11-2 and J usage is TRBJ2-7, with D possibly TRBD1 on 6 matching bases. V was clipped by 2 bases and J by 2 bases, with 10 bases between them. This CDR3 has 14 residues. The germline gives CDR1 SGHAT, CDR2 FQNNGV. The CDR3: CASSLWTEPYEQYF. The CDR3 DNA sequence: TGTGCCAGCAGCTTATGGACAGAGCCCTACGAGCAGTACTTC.

This clonotype showed up just a few times. J is TRBJ1-1 and V is TRBV12-3 or TRBV12-4; the D is unclear. This CDR3 comprises 16 residues. The germline V and J ends were trimmed by 0 bases and 0 bases, with 11 bases remaining between them. This chain's CDR3 is CASSLAGGWVNTEAFF. DNA for the CDR3: TGTGCCAGCAGTTTAGCTGGAGGTTGGGTGAACACTGAAGCTTTCTTT.

This chain connects TRBV12-3 or TRBV12-4 to TRBJ1-6; D is perhaps TRBD1 (6 bases). This CDR3 is built from 13 residues. V was clipped by 6 bases and J by 10 bases, with 13 bases between them. The CDR3 sequence is CASRMDRNSPLHF. In DNA, the CDR3 is TGTGCCAGCAGGATGGACAGAAACTCACCCCTCCACTTT.

The CDR3 nucleotides read TGTGCCAGCAGCCAAGATCCCCCTTCAGAGCTCTGGTCCTACGAGCAGTACTTC. Translating gives CASSQDPPSELWSYEQYF. The chain has TRBV4-2 and TRBJ2-7; D is undetermined. Per germline, CDR1 LGHNA and CDR2 YNFKEQ. There are 18 residues in the CDR3. Trimming shortened V by 0 bases and J by 1 base, and 19 bases separated the two germline ends.

In DNA, the CDR3 is TGTGCCAGCAGCCTTAAACTGGCCACTAGCACAGATACGCAGTATTTT. Its protein is CASSLKLATSTDTQYF. The rearrangement joins TRBV7-2 to TRBJ2-3; no reliable D call. The CDR3 runs 16 residues. Trimming stripped 5 bases from V and 0 bases from J, with 15 bases between. From germline, CDR1 is SGHTA and CDR2 FQGNSA.

This chain connects TRBV5-4 to TRBJ2-5; 7 bases align to TRBD2. V lost 4 bases to trimming and J lost 3 bases; unmatched junction nucleotides: 6. This CDR3 has 14 amino acids. Germline-derived CDR1 and CDR2 are SGHNT and YYREEE (reference sequence). The CDR3 nucleotides read TGTGCCAGCAGCCTCGGGGGGTCCAAAGAGACCCAGTACTTC. It specifies CASSLGGSKETQYF.

CDR3 in DNA: TGTGCCAGCAGCCATGGCGGGGGTCGGAACAATGAGCAGTTCTTC. Residues: CASSHGGGRNNEQFF. V is TRBV7-2 and J is TRBJ2-1, with TRBD2 identical over 7 bases. There are 15 residues in the CDR3. The germline gives CDR1 SGHTA, CDR2 FQGNSA. V lost 5 bases, J lost 5 bases, and 9 bases stayed unmatched.

The chain employs TRBV6-6 and TRBJ2-5; D gene uncertain. V was shortened by 2 bases and J by 1 base, with 5 bases between the two germline ends. Looked up from germline, CDR1 is MNHNY and CDR2 is SVGAGI (reference sequence). There are 13 residues in the CDR3. The CDR3 reads CASSYGVQETQYF. Written as DNA, the CDR3 is TGTGCCAGCAGTTACGGGGTCCAAGAGACCCAGTACTTC.

This clonotype showed up just once. The gene calls are TRBV7-4 and TRBJ2-1; D gene uncertain. The CDR3 sequence is 15 residues long. Germline CDR1 SGHVT, CDR2 SQSDAQ. With 3 bases removed from V and 6 bases from J, the gap between germline ends came to 15 bases. In nucleotides, the CDR3 is TGTGCCAGCAGCTTTCAAAAGACCCCCTCCAATGAGCAGTTCTTC. This encodes CASSFQKTPSNEQFF.

This clonotype came up many times. The rearrangement links TRBV7-2 to TRBJ2-7; 10 bases are a match to TRBD2. CDR3 length: 15 amino acids. CDR1 SGHTA and CDR2 FQGNSA come from the germline V gene. The ends lost 5 bases at V and 3 bases at J; junction bases unmatched: 7. In nucleotides, the CDR3 is TGTGCCAGCAGCACCTACGGGACTAGCGACTACGAGCAGTACTTC. Its protein is CASSTYGTSDYEQYF.

Only a few counts were recorded for this clonotype. V gene TRBV12-3 or TRBV12-4 combines with J gene TRBJ1-2; D is unclear. The CDR3 contains 14 residues. Trimming removed 2 bases from V and 0 bases from J, with 7 bases in between. The CDR3 reads CASSLIRTNYGYTF. The CDR3 nucleotides are TGTGCCAGCAGTTTAATTCGGACTAACTATGGCTACACCTTC.

V and J are TRBV15 and TRBJ1-2; a possible D gene is TRBD1 (6 bases). This CDR3 is built from 15 residues. V lost 5 bases, J lost 4 bases, and 17 bases lay in between. Germline-derived CDR1 and CDR2 are LNHNV and YYDKDF (reference sequence). CDR3 in DNA: TGTGCCACCAGCCCCTGGGCAGGGGAGATCTATGGCTACACCTTC. Protein product: CATSPWAGEIYGYTF.

V is TRBV7-6 and J is TRBJ2-7, with D possibly matching TRBD2 (5 bases). This CDR3 is 12 amino acids long. In germline, CDR1 is SGHVS, CDR2 FNYEAQ. V lost 5 bases to trimming and J lost 11 bases, with 16 bases between them. CDR3 DNA sequence: TGTGCCAGCAGCCCCGGGGTCGGAGTAAAGTACTTC. Protein sequence: CASSPGVGVKYF.

This chain joins TRBV11-2 and TRBJ2-2; D tentatively reads TRBD1 or TRBD2 (5 bases each). Trimming left V 0 bases short and J 4 bases short, with 15 bases between. In germline, CDR1 is SGHAT, CDR2 FQNNGV. There are 17 residues in the CDR3. DNA of the CDR3: TGTGCCAGCAGCTTAGATCGTTGGGGGAGCGGCACCGGGGAGCTGTTTTTT. Translated, it gives CASSLDRWGSGTGELFF.

At least ten counts were recorded for this clonotype. The V and J genes are TRBV12-3 or TRBV12-4 and TRBJ2-7; D perhaps matches TRBD1 (6 bases). The CDR3 runs 16 residues. V lost 7 bases and J 5 bases, leaving 24 bases between the germline ends. The CDR3 loop is CASTLDLGAGVNEQYF. The DNA of the CDR3 is TGTGCCAGCACCCTGGATCTCGGGGCAGGGGTGAACGAGCAGTACTTC.

The gene calls are TRBV11-2 and TRBJ2-1, with TRBD2 matching 8 bases. Trimming removed 5 bases from V and 10 bases from J; junction bases left unmatched: 10. The CDR3 is 14 amino acids. Germline V gene sequence: CDR1 SGHAT, CDR2 FQNNGV. The CDR3: CASSLREGSGEQFF. The CDR3 DNA sequence: TGTGCCAGCAGCCTACGGGAGGGGTCGGGGGAGCAGTTCTTC.

The rearrangement uses TRBV7-9 and TRBJ2-5; TRBD2 matches at 10 bases. The CDR3 runs to 15 residues. CDR1 and CDR2 from the germline V gene are SEHNR and FQNEAQ (reference sequence). V shed 5 bases, J shed 5 bases, and the junction held 8 bases outside the gene matches. CDR3 sequence: CASSPWTSGGETQYF. As DNA, the CDR3 is TGTGCCAGCAGCCCATGGACTAGCGGCGGGGAGACCCAGTACTTC.

The sample holds a few counts of this clonotype. This rearrangement joins TRBV6-1 to TRBJ1-5, with TRBD1 identical over 8 bases. Per germline, CDR1 MNHNS and CDR2 SASEGT. The CDR3 is 15 amino acids. The V and J ends lost 5 bases and 3 bases, in that order; junction bases with no gene match: 6. The CDR3 reads CASSRQGPTNQPQHF. The CDR3 bases are TGTGCCAGCAGTAGACAGGGGCCTACCAATCAGCCCCAGCATTTT.

This chain uses TRBV5-4 with TRBJ2-1; TRBD2 aligns across 7 bases. Germline CDR1 SGHNT, CDR2 YYREEE (reference sequence). CDR3 length: 15 amino acids. The V gene end was trimmed by 2 bases and the J gene end by 5 bases; junction bases not matched to a gene: 7. As DNA, the CDR3 is TGTGCCAGCAGCTTAGGGCGCGGGAGCAACAATGAGCAGTTCTTC. Amino acid sequence: CASSLGRGSNNEQFF.

The V gene is TRBV7-2, the J gene TRBJ2-5; 7 bases map to TRBD2. Germline V gene sequence: CDR1 SGHTA, CDR2 FQGNSA. J lost 5 bases, V lost 2 bases, and 5 bases had no gene match. The CDR3 is made up of 14 amino acids. The CDR3 region has the DNA TGTGCCAGCAGCTTAACAGCGGGATCGGAGACCCAGTACTTC. Its protein product is CASSLTAGSETQYF.

Points on this clonotype: A read error may produce the germline difference seen at one junction end. The V and J genes are TRBV6-1 and TRBJ1-6, with TRBD1 matching 10 bases. The CDR3 is 13 residues long. From germline, CDR1 is MNHNS and CDR2 SASEGT. The DNA for the CDR3 is TGTGCCGCGGCGGGGACAGGGGATTCACCCCTCTACTTT. Its protein is CAAAGTGDSPLYF.